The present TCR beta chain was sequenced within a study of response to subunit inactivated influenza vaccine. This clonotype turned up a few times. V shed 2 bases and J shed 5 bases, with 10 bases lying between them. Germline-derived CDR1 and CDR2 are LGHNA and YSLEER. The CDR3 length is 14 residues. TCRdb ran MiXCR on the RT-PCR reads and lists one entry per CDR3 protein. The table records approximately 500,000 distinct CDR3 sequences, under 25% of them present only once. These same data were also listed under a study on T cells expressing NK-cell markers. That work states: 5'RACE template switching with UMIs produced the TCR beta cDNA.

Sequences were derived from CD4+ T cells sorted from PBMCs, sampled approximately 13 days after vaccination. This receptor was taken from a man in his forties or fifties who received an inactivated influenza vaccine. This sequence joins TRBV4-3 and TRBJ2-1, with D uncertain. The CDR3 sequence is CASSQLIRDNEQFF. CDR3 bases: TGCGCCAGCAGCCAATTAATCAGAGACAATGAGCAGTTCTTC.